Listed below are T cell receptor beta chains from one sample, sequenced in a study of blood T cell repertoires in COVID-19. Some clones are missing from TCRdb's copy, which holds only in-frame ones; the method was immunoSEQ multiplex PCR. The top ten hold about 4.6% of the sample, which has under 350,000 clones, around 89% seen once. The sequenced sample was peripheral blood. The receptors originated from a man aged 40-55 years with acute or convalescent COVID-19. The CDR3 runs from the conserved cysteine through the conserved F or W. The order of the fields is CDR3 protein, V gene.

CDR3: CASSLVSAGGRHEQYF
V: TRBV11-2

CDR3: CASSTDRTYGYTF
V: TRBV6-5

CDR3: CASRRGTGSTSSNQPQHF
V: TRBV6-6

CDR3: CASSSPTGIYYGYTF
V: TRBV11-2

CDR3: CSVEDQQASYEQYF
V: TRBV29-1

CDR3: CASSLVQGYYNSPLHF
V: TRBV5-1

CDR3: CATEEQPQHF
V: TRBV24-1

CDR3: CASSQESGGDTQYF
V: TRBV4-1

CDR3: CASSPGAPGTQYF
V: TRBV6-2/TRBV6-3

CDR3: CASSSPSDRGMDEQYF
V: TRBV5-4

CDR3: CASSLPRGTQYF
V: TRBV19

CDR3: CASSYSEQSYGYTF
V: TRBV6-2/TRBV6-3

CDR3: CASSERDRGETQYF
V: TRBV25-1

CDR3: CATREGGTDTQYF
V: TRBV2

CDR3: CATSRSFGELFF
V: TRBV15

CDR3: CASSYSLGGEHSYEQYF
V: TRBV6-2/TRBV6-3